This TCR beta chain stems from a study of T cells after yellow fever vaccination. The study's findings and limits: Sorted repertoires could include abundant contaminating clonotypes from bulk cells. Relatively few clonotypes were ones that appeared in both CD4 and CD8 compartments.

Trimming removed 8 bases from V and 1 base from J, with 11 bases in between. The CDR3 consists of 14 residues. Germline-derived CDR1 and CDR2 are MNHEY and SVGAGI. Concerning this clonotype: Its target is unknown.

TCRdb used MiXCR to reprocess the 5' RACE reads, holding one entry per CDR3 protein. In the table there are fewer than 450,000 distinct CDR3 sequences, almost 4% of which are singletons. The sample here was PBMCs, taken 5 days after the yellow fever booster vaccination. The TCR originated in a man aged 18 to 30 who received the YFV17D yellow fever vaccine. V is TRBV6-5 and J is TRBJ2-2, with D maybe TRBD1 (5 bases). The CDR3 DNA reads as TGTGCCAGCTCCAGGACAAGGAACACCGGGGAGCTGTTTTTT. Amino acids: CASSRTRNTGELFF.